These T cell receptor beta chains were read from a single sample in a study of control samples from healthy donors and cancer patients. The protocol was immunoSEQ multiplex PCR, while the TCRdb copy is restricted to in-frame clones and leaves out a portion. In the table there are 80,000 to 100,000 clones, roughly 88% of which are singletons. Sequenced sample: blood. The receptors shown here come from a man aged 25 to 45 in good health. CDR3s include the opening cysteine and the closing phenylalanine or tryptophan. Each record gives: CDR3 protein, CDR3 DNA, D gene, clone size, J gene, V gene. The D gene is left open where the match is weak. Some rows mark clone size as missing; the rest say once, few, many or name a class of expanded clone.

CDR3aa: CASSYSMNPSTDTQYF
CDR3nt: TGTGCCAGCAGTTACTCGATGAATCCTAGCACAGATACGCAGTATTTT
d_gene: NA
abundance: NA
j_gene: TRBJ2-3
v_gene: TRBV6-2/TRBV6-3

CDR3aa: CASRRDGNYGYTF
CDR3nt: TGTGCCAGCAGGAGAGACGGGAACTATGGCTACACCTTC
d_gene: NA
abundance: once
j_gene: TRBJ1-2
v_gene: TRBV11-2

CDR3aa: CAWSPPGQGWIGYEQYF
CDR3nt: TGTGCCTGGAGTCCTCCGGGACAGGGGTGGATTGGCTACGAGCAGTACTTC
d_gene: TRBD1
abundance: NA
j_gene: TRBJ2-7
v_gene: TRBV30

CDR3aa: CASSFGTGVSWQFF
CDR3nt: TGTGCCAGCAGTTTCGGGACAGGGGTCTCGTGGCAGTTCTTC
d_gene: TRBD1
abundance: NA
j_gene: TRBJ2-1
v_gene: TRBV27

CDR3aa: CASNARLNNEQFF
CDR3nt: TGTGCCAGCAACGCGAGACTAAACAATGAGCAGTTCTTC
d_gene: NA
abundance: NA
j_gene: TRBJ2-1
v_gene: TRBV13

CDR3aa: CASSFLGGQGLYNEQFF
CDR3nt: TGTGCCAGCAGCTTTCTGGGGGGACAGGGGCTGTACAATGAGCAGTTCTTC
d_gene: TRBD1
abundance: NA
j_gene: TRBJ2-1
v_gene: TRBV7-2

CDR3aa: CATEPGLTGTRIF
CDR3nt: TGTGCCACCGAGCCGGGACTGACGGGAACGAGGATCTTC
d_gene: NA
abundance: NA
j_gene: TRBJ2-1
v_gene: TRBV24-1

CDR3aa: CATSDDSSYNEQFF
CDR3nt: TGTGCCACCAGTGATGACAGCTCCTACAATGAGCAGTTCTTC
d_gene: NA
abundance: NA
j_gene: TRBJ2-1
v_gene: TRBV24-1

CDR3aa: CASSLGQGDQPQHF
CDR3nt: TGTGCCAGCAGCCTCGGCCAGGGTGATCAGCCCCAGCATTTT
d_gene: NA
abundance: NA
j_gene: TRBJ1-5
v_gene: TRBV5-6

CDR3aa: CASSHRTGAQDTQYF
CDR3nt: TGTGCCAGCTCTCACCGAACGGGGGCCCAGGATACGCAGTATTTT
d_gene: NA
abundance: NA
j_gene: TRBJ2-3
v_gene: TRBV18